Each of the 20 T cell receptor beta chains below was sequenced from the same sample in a study of beta chain features in type 1 diabetes (dated by TCRdb to 2016 to 2018). Receptor libraries were prepared by the immunoSEQ multiplex PCR assay. All of the isolated RNA was reverse transcribed with the High Capacity cDNA Reverse Transcription Kit, so expressed TCRB transcripts were sequenced. TCRdb holds this immuneACCESS table with in-frame rearrangements only. Some clones are missing; in checked studies, unresolved V genes explain under half, and the rest has no known cause. The sample records 250,000 or so clones, about 63% of which are singletons. The ten largest clonotypes hold approximately 0.053% of the sample. Sequenced material: naive CD4+ T cells from blood. What the cell subset or site label conveys for this sample: true naive CD4+ T cells. These receptors originate from a man aged 25 to 40 in good health.

This clone came up once. This chain links TRBV7-9 with TRBJ1-1; no definite D call. Per germline, CDR1 SEHNR and CDR2 FQNEAQ (reference sequence). Trimming cost V 11 bases and J 5 bases, with 12 bases left between them. This CDR3 contains 11 residues. The CDR3 bases are TGTGCCCTCATGGGCAAAACTGAAGCTTTCTTT. Translating it yields CALMGKTEAFF.

In its sample, this clone was seen a few times. The rearrangement links TRBV25-1 to TRBJ2-5; D call uncertain. V lost 3 bases, J lost 5 bases, and 4 bases lay in between. Germline-derived CDR1 and CDR2 are MGHDK and SYGVNS. The CDR3 has 11 amino acids. The chain's CDR3 is CASSEIETQYF. CDR3 bases: TGTGCCAGCAGTGAGATTGAGACCCAGTACTTC. Complete variable domain (other parts from reference TRBV25-1 and TRBJ2-5): EADIYQTPRYLVIGTGKKITLECSQTMGHDKMYWYQQDPGMELHLIHYSYGVNSTEKGDLSSESTVSRIRTEHFPLTLESARPSHTSQYLCASSEIETQYFGPGTRLLVL.

The rearrangement joins TRBV30 to TRBJ2-5; 9 nucleotides align to TRBD2. Germline lookup yields CDR1 GTSNPN and CDR2 SVGIG (reference sequence). Unmatched junction bases numbered 12, after V lost 5 bases and J lost 5 bases. CDR3 length: 15 residues. CDR3 sequence: CAWFPRLAGRETQYF. CDR3 coding DNA: TGTGCCTGGTTTCCTCGGCTAGCGGGAAGGGAGACCCAGTACTTC.

This clone was detected a few times. V usage is TRBV25-1 and J usage is TRBJ2-6; D unclear. Germline V gene sequence: CDR1 MGHDK, CDR2 SYGVNS. The CDR3 contains 16 residues. V lost 3 bases and J 0 bases, leaving 9 bases between the germline ends. The CDR3 reads CASSELSSSGANVLTF. The CDR3 nucleotides are TGTGCCAGCAGTGAGCTGTCGAGCTCTGGGGCCAACGTCCTGACTTTC. The variable domain in full, with the rest retrieved from reference TRBV25-1 and TRBJ2-6, is EADIYQTPRYLVIGTGKKITLECSQTMGHDKMYWYQQDPGMELHLIHYSYGVNSTEKGDLSSESTVSRIRTEHFPLTLESARPSHTSQYLCASSELSSSGANVLTFGAGSRLTVL.

The chain uses TRBV5-1 and TRBJ1-6; 9 bases line up with TRBD1. After removal of 4 bases from V and 8 bases from J, the junction contained 4 bases not matched to a gene. This CDR3 region has 14 residues. Looked up from germline, CDR1 is SGHRS and CDR2 is YFSETQ. CDR3 residues: CASSLRDRDSPLHF. CDR3 sequence (DNA): TGCGCCAGCAGCCTACGGGACAGGGATTCACCCCTCCACTTT. The variable domain in full, completed from reference TRBV5-1 and TRBJ1-6, reads KAGVTQTPRYLIKTRGQQVTLSCSPISGHRSVSWYQQTPGQGLQFLFEYFSETQRNKGNFPGRFSGRQFSNSRSEMNVSTLELGDSALYLCASSLRDRDSPLHFGNGTRLTVT.

The chain links TRBV13 to TRBJ2-5, with TRBD2 identical over 8 bases. Germline CDR1 and CDR2: PRHDT and FYEKMQ (reference sequence). Trimming took 5 bases from V and 2 from J; bases not matched to a gene: 7. The CDR3 has 15 amino acids. CDR3 residues: CASSERSGSQETQYF. The DNA for the CDR3 is TGTGCCAGCAGCGAGAGGAGCGGGAGTCAAGAGACCCAGTACTTC.

This chain joins TRBV7-9 and TRBJ1-6, with D possibly TRBD1 on 5 matching bases. This CDR3 comprises 14 residues. Germline V gives CDR1 SEHNR, CDR2 FQNEAQ (reference sequence). The V gene lost 5 bases and the J gene lost 11 bases, with 16 bases spanning the gap. The CDR3 nucleotides read TGTGCCAGCAGCCCTAGTGGCAGGGTGGCACCCCTCCACTTT. It codes for CASSPSGRVAPLHF.

This clone was picked up one time. This chain links TRBV7-2 with TRBJ2-4, with D maybe TRBD1 (6 bases). Germline V lookup: CDR1 SGHTA, CDR2 FQGNSA. This CDR3 is built from 15 residues. Trimming took off 1 base at V and 8 bases at J, with 15 bases between the two ends. The chain's CDR3 is CASSLGQEVRDIQYF. CDR3 in DNA: TGTGCCAGCAGCTTAGGACAGGAGGTCAGGGACATTCAGTACTTC.

CDR3 nucleotide sequence: TGTGCCAGCAGTGAAGTCCGGGTGAACACCGGGGAGCTGTTTTTT. Translating gives CASSEVRVNTGELFF. The chain is built from TRBV25-1 and TRBJ2-2, with D uncertain. This CDR3 has 15 amino acids. Trimming took off 2 bases at V and 1 base at J, with 8 bases between the two ends. Germline assignment: CDR1 MGHDK and CDR2 SYGVNS.

Here the CDR3 reads CAISETSPNEQFF. The CDR3 DNA sequence: TGTGCCATCAGTGAGACTAGCCCCAATGAGCAGTTCTTC. The J gene is TRBJ2-1, the V gene TRBV10-3; the D gene is possibly TRBD2 (6 bases). The CDR3 runs to 13 residues. V was clipped by 2 bases and J by 6 bases, with 8 bases between them. Germline-derived CDR1 and CDR2 are ENHRY and SYGVKD.

This chain links TRBV30 with TRBJ1-1; D remains ambiguous. The V end was cut by 1 base, the J end by 2 bases, with 8 bases between. The germline gives CDR1 GTSNPN, CDR2 SVGIG (reference sequence). This CDR3 has 13 amino acids. This chain's CDR3 is CAWSGKSNTEAFF. The CDR3 DNA reads TGTGCCTGGAGTGGTAAGAGTAACACTGAAGCTTTCTTT.

The V and J genes are TRBV29-1 and TRBJ2-7; 8 nucleotides line up with TRBD1. With V trimmed by 0 bases and J by 0 bases, 10 bases remained unmatched. Germline-derived CDR1 and CDR2 are SQVTM and ANQGSEA. The CDR3 is 17 residues long. The CDR3 loop is CSVEEGTGLPSSYEQYF. DNA of the CDR3: TGCAGCGTTGAAGAAGGGACAGGCCTGCCGAGCTCCTACGAGCAGTACTTC.

This chain uses TRBV29-1 with TRBJ1-1; D gene unclear. Germline-derived CDR1 and CDR2 are SQVTM and ANQGSEA. The CDR3 sequence is 15 residues long. Trimming took 0 bases from V and 0 from J, leaving 11 bases between them. CDR3 amino acids: CSVEDRRAMNTEAFF. CDR3 sequence (DNA): TGCAGCGTTGAAGATCGTAGGGCTATGAACACTGAAGCTTTCTTT.

The chain has TRBV10-3 and TRBJ2-5; D uncertain. Germline-derived CDR1 and CDR2 are ENHRY and SYGVKD. The CDR3 extends over 13 amino acids. Trimming took 0 bases from V and 5 from J, leaving 7 bases between them. The CDR3 reads CAISESTEETQYF. CDR3 in DNA: TGTGCCATCAGTGAGTCCACAGAGGAGACCCAGTACTTC.

The chain has TRBV29-1 and TRBJ1-1; D is undetermined. The CDR3 runs to 11 residues. V was trimmed by 6 bases and J by 6 bases, leaving 11 bases between them. Germline CDR1 reads SQVTM; CDR2 reads ANQGSEA. The CDR3 protein is CSVVLESEAFF. The CDR3 DNA is TGCAGCGTCGTTCTAGAATCTGAAGCTTTCTTT.

The rearrangement uses TRBV28 and TRBJ2-1; 7 positions match TRBD1. This CDR3 is 14 amino acids long. Looked up from germline, CDR1 is MDHEN and CDR2 is SYDVKM. V dropped 6 bases and J dropped 4; count of bases not matched to a gene: 6. The CDR3 is CASSPEQGYNEQFF. The CDR3 DNA reads as TGTGCCAGCAGCCCGGAACAGGGGTACAATGAGCAGTTCTTC.

The chain recombines TRBV10-3 with TRBJ2-1; D not resolved. V lost 2 bases to trimming and J lost 7 bases, with 9 bases between them. This CDR3 has 13 amino acids. From germline, CDR1 is ENHRY and CDR2 SYGVKD. The DNA for the CDR3 is TGTGCCATCAGTGAGAGTGTCTGGAATGAGCAGTTCTTC. It translates to CAISESVWNEQFF.

This clone was detected only a few times. The chain links TRBV29-1 to TRBJ2-2; weak D call: TRBD1 (6 bases). The CDR3 totals 12 residues. CDR1 SQVTM and CDR2 ANQGSEA come from the germline V gene. Trimming stripped 8 bases from V and 5 bases from J, with 12 bases between. The chain's CDR3 is CSTAQGTGELFF. CDR3 sequence (DNA): TGCAGCACTGCACAGGGTACCGGGGAGCTGTTTTTT.

The chain couples TRBV11-2 to TRBJ2-1; TRBD1 aligns across 8 bases. CDR1 and CDR2 (germline): SGHAT, FQNNGV. The V and J ends lost 2 bases and 6 bases, in that order; junction bases with no gene match: 6. This CDR3 is 15 amino acids long. CDR3 residues: CASSLRTGFGNEQFF. CDR3 DNA: TGTGCCAGCAGCTTAAGGACAGGGTTCGGCAATGAGCAGTTCTTC.

CDR3 loop: CASGDRGGNEQFF. The CDR3 nucleotides read TGCGCCAGCGGGGACAGGGGTGGCAATGAGCAGTTCTTC. J is TRBJ2-1 and V is TRBV10-2; 10 bases align to TRBD1. The J segment lost 6 bases and the V segment lost 8 bases, leaving 4 bases of the junction unmatched. The CDR3 extends over 13 amino acids. CDR1 is WSHSY, CDR2 SAAADI, per germline.